This T cell receptor beta chain was identified in a study of T cell responses to AZD1222 COVID-19 vaccine. Findings of the study overall: Possibly, clonal diversity was underestimated; donors were largely white British and included more females. Baseline seropositivity occurred in only a handful of AZD1222 recipients.

Repertoires were generated with immunoSEQ multiplex PCR, while TCRdb's copy carries only in-frame clones and drops some. The sample contains 150,000 or so clones, about 92% of which appear only once. On this clone itself: As yet, its antigen is unknown.

The CDR3 has 16 amino acids. From germline, CDR1 is MNHEY and CDR2 SVGEGT. V lost 3 bases and J lost 6; bases outside the gene matches: 13. The starting material was peripheral blood, obtained on day 0 of AZD1222 vaccination. This chain connects TRBV6-2 or TRBV6-3 to TRBJ2-7, with 8 positions matching TRBD2. The sequence was obtained from an adult in good health. The CDR3 here is CASSYSTGGAAGEQYF. In DNA, the CDR3 is TGTGCCAGCAGTTATTCAACGGGGGGGGCCGCAGGCGAGCAGTACTTC.